This TCR beta chain appears in the sequencing data of a study of Ad26.COV2.S vaccination and SARS-CoV-2 variants. This table comes from immunoSEQ multiplex PCR, and its TCRdb copy is limited to in-frame clones, with some not included. The table includes 300,000 to 400,000 clones, about 90% detected once. The CDR3 extends over 17 amino acids. The V and J ends lost 2 bases and 6 bases, in that order; junction bases with no gene match: 12. CDR1 is MGHDK, CDR2 SYGVNS, per germline. The receptor comes from a human donor who had recovered from COVID-19. V is TRBV25-1 and J is TRBJ1-2; 10 nucleotides line up with TRBD1. The material was peripheral blood, obtained after recovery from COVID-19. CDR3 sequence (DNA): TGTGCCAGCAGTGAACAGACAGGGGGCGTCGGGAGGGATGGCTACACCTTC. Encoded protein: CASSEQTGGVGRDGYTF.